Listed below are T cell receptor beta chains from one sample, sequenced in a study of blood T cell repertoires in COVID-19. The method was immunoSEQ multiplex PCR; TCRdb's version includes in-frame clones alone and lacks a portion of them. The sample yields roughly 200,000 clones, roughly 85% seen once. Sample: PBMCs or T cells enriched from blood (not recorded which). The receptors were gathered from a man aged 40-55 years who had recovered from COVID-19. CDR3s leave out the opening cysteine and the closing phenylalanine or tryptophan. The order of the fields is D gene, J gene, V gene, CDR3 protein. The D gene is left open where the match is weak.

TRBD1 TRBJ1-1 TRBV5-1 ASSPGGQGNTEAF
NA TRBJ1-2 TRBV12-5 ASGLVGAGSQGYT
NA TRBJ1-3 TRBV12-2 ASRSYRGQSSGNTIY
TRBD1 TRBJ2-3 TRBV5-8 ASSHQTGSTDTQY
TRBD1 TRBJ1-1 TRBV3-1/TRBV3-2 ASSQDRGWDRTEAF
NA TRBJ1-2 TRBV28 ASSSGYGYT
TRBD1 TRBJ2-3 TRBV7-2 ASSPQGQPSTDTQY
NA TRBJ1-1 TRBV2 ASSDLQGKSEAF
NA TRBJ1-4 TRBV11-3 ASSLILEVREKLF
NA TRBJ1-1 TRBV11-3 ASRGGNTEAF
NA TRBJ1-1 TRBV29-1 SVLGKEAGEAF
NA TRBJ2-1 TRBV10-1 ASSDSSGVLNEQF
TRBD1 TRBJ1-1 TRBV3-1/TRBV3-2 ASSRGGQGNTEAF
TRBD2 TRBJ2-7 TRBV14 ASSGSGRGGEQY
NA TRBJ2-2 TRBV27 ASSLSQALQAGELF
NA TRBJ2-7 TRBV9 ASSAAGLSYEQY
NA TRBJ2-1 TRBV7-8 ASSLGIMAGHNEQF
NA TRBJ1-2 TRBV2 ASSPTGNYGYT
TRBD1 TRBJ1-1 TRBV5-4 ASKLGATGGNTEAF
TRBD2 TRBJ2-3 TRBV6-5 ASSWLAGGTDTQY
NA TRBJ1-1 TRBV21-1 ASSKELRQGAENTEAF
NA TRBJ2-2 TRBV5-1 ASSLRDSITGELF